This T cell receptor beta chain derives from a study of identical twins. Study-wide results and caveats: Model-predicted out-of-frame TCR alpha sharing fell below observed values in monozygotic twins. Out-of-frame alpha sequences shared by twins were enriched for low generation probability. Conclusions rested on cross-sectional statistics rather than following the same donors. Carriage of fewer insertions was seen in abundant cord blood beta clonotypes, whereas memory repertoires showed none.

This CDR3 region has 15 residues. J was trimmed by 8 bases and V by 0 bases; bases with no gene match: 3. Germline loops: CDR1 SGHRS, CDR2 YFSETQ. About this clonotype: As yet, its antigen is unknown.

TCRdb reprocessed the 5' RACE reads via MiXCR and lists one record per CDR3 protein. The sample lists under 300,000 distinct CDR3 sequences, 9.5% to 15% occurring once. The same sample was also studied in work on yellow fever vaccine responses in identical twins.

What was sequenced was memory (CD45RO+) T cells sorted from blood. This clonotype originated in a woman aged 18-30 years in good health. This chain links TRBV5-1 with TRBJ2-2; TRBD1 aligns across 11 bases. CDR3 protein: CASSLDGQGAGELFF. The CDR3 DNA sequence: TGCGCCAGCAGCTTGGACGGACAGGGGGCGGGGGAGCTGTTTTTT.